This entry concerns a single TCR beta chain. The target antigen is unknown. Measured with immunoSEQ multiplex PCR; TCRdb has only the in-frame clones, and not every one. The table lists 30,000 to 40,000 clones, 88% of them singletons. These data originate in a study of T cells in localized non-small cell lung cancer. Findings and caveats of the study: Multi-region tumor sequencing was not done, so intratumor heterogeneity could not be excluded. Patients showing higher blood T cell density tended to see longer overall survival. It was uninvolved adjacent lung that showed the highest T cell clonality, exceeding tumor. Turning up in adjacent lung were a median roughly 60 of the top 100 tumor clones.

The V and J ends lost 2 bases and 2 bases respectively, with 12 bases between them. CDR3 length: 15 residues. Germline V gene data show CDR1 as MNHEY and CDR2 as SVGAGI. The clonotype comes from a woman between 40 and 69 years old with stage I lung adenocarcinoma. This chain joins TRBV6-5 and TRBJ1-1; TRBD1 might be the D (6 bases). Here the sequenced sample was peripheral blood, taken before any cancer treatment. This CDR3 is CASSYSRGFNTEAFF. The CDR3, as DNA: TGTGCCAGCAGTTACAGCAGGGGCTTCAACACTGAAGCTTTCTTT.